One and the same sample provided the 19 T cell receptor beta chains below, sequenced in a study of STAT5B mutations in CD4+ large granular lymphocyte leukemia. Libraries were prepared by immunoSEQ multiplex PCR; TCRdb keeps only in-frame clonotypes and omits some of them. The sample lists about 33,000 clones, roughly 72% occurring once. Sample: CD4+ T cells from blood buffy coats. These receptors originate from a human donor in good health.

This clone was observed a few times. The chain joins TRBV5-6 to TRBJ1-1; TRBD1 agrees at 7 bases. This CDR3 comprises 15 residues. Germline trimming cut 4 bases from V and 4 bases from J; bases unmatched to any gene: 10. CDR1 is SGHDT, CDR2 YYEEEE, per germline. CDR3 protein: CASSRNRGRGTEAFF. DNA of the CDR3: TGTGCCAGCAGCAGAAACAGGGGTCGGGGCACTGAAGCTTTCTTT. Together with reference TRBV5-6 and TRBJ1-1, the CDR3 gives the full variable domain: DAGVTQSPTHLIKTRGQQVTLRCSPKSGHDTVSWYQQALGQGPQFIFQYYEEEERQRGNFPDRFSGHQFPNYSSELNVNALLLGDSALYLCASSRNRGRGTEAFFGQGTRLTVV.

V gene TRBV7-2 combines with J gene TRBJ2-7; 7 positions match TRBD2. J gave up 7 bases and V 1 base, and 4 bases lay outside the gene matches. The germline CDR1 and CDR2 sequences are SGHTA and FQGNSA. The CDR3 consists of 13 residues. CDR3 in DNA: TGTGCCAGCAGCTTAGGCGGGACTACGGAGCAGTACTTC. This codes for CASSLGGTTEQYF. The whole variable domain, remainder taken from reference TRBV7-2 and TRBJ2-7, is GAGVSQSPSNKVTEKGKDVELRCDPISGHTALYWYRQSLGQGLEFLIYFQGNSAPDKSGLPSDRFSAERTGGSVSTLTIQRTQQEDSAVYLCASSLGGTTEQYFGPGTRLTVT.

The chain uses TRBV29-1 and TRBJ1-2; 7 nucleotides line up with TRBD1. Germline loops: CDR1 SQVTM, CDR2 ANQGSEA. The V gene end was trimmed by 7 bases and the J gene end by 5 bases; junction bases not matched to a gene: 7. This CDR3 spans 12 amino acids. The CDR3 DNA follows: TGCAGCGGAGCCGGGACAGCATATGGCTACACCTTC. It translates to CSGAGTAYGYTF.

The chain links TRBV9 to TRBJ1-5; unclear D gene. CDR1 SGDLS and CDR2 YYNGEE come from the germline V gene. The CDR3 is 15 amino acids. Trimming removed 2 bases at V and 4 bases at J, with 13 bases between. The CDR3 DNA reads TGTGCCAGCAGCGTTAACACTGGACCTAATCAGCCCCAGCATTTT. Translated, it gives CASSVNTGPNQPQHF. The full variable domain, completed using reference TRBV9 and TRBJ1-5, is DSGVTQTPKHLITATGQRVTLRCSPRSGDLSVYWYQQSLDQGLQFLIQYYNGEERAKGNILERFSAQQFPDLHSELNLSSLELGDSALYFCASSVNTGPNQPQHFGDGTRLSIL.

This chain connects TRBV6-5 to TRBJ2-3; tentatively, D is TRBD2 (6 bases). Germline-derived CDR1 and CDR2 are MNHEY and SVGAGI. Trimming left V 6 bases short and J 0 bases short, with 13 bases between. The CDR3 is made up of 15 amino acids. The chain's CDR3 is CASRGTFASTDTQYF. CDR3 bases: TGTGCCAGCAGAGGGACTTTTGCTAGCACAGATACGCAGTATTTT.

The rearrangement joins TRBV30 to TRBJ2-5; D is unclear. Trimming left V 1 base short and J 7 bases short, with 13 bases between. CDR1 is GTSNPN, CDR2 SVGIG, per germline (reference sequence). The length of the CDR3 is 13 residues. In nucleotides, the CDR3 is TGTGCCTGGAGTGAGTTGGGTTTTGTGACCCAGTACTTC. Amino acid sequence: CAWSELGFVTQYF.

This clone was counted only a few times. The rearrangement joins TRBV15 to TRBJ1-1; D not certain. CDR3 length equals 12 residues. In germline, CDR1 is LNHNV, CDR2 YYDKDF (reference sequence). With 3 bases removed from V and 9 bases from J, the gap between germline ends came to 11 bases. The CDR3 region is CATSRPWGQAFF. The CDR3 DNA is TGTGCCACCAGCAGGCCTTGGGGTCAAGCTTTCTTT.

This chain joins TRBV6-6 and TRBJ2-3; D unresolved. The V end lost 5 bases, the J end lost 6 bases, and 12 bases lay between the germline ends. The CDR3 consists of 13 residues. Germline V lookup: CDR1 MNHNY, CDR2 SVGAGI (reference sequence). Here the CDR3 reads CASSPRETDTQYF. CDR3 nucleotide sequence: TGTGCCAGCAGTCCACGAGAGACCGATACGCAGTATTTT.

This clone was detected only a few times. J is TRBJ1-1 and V is TRBV6-5, with D hard to call. V lost 4 bases to trimming and J lost 4 bases, with 13 bases between them. The germline CDR1 and CDR2 sequences are MNHEY and SVGAGI. CDR3 length equals 14 residues. CDR3 loop: CASSSFGRRTEAFF. CDR3 sequence (DNA): TGTGCCAGCAGTTCCTTTGGGAGGCGCACTGAAGCTTTCTTT.

The chain combines TRBV7-2 with TRBJ1-1, with 7 bases fitting TRBD1. J gave up 7 bases and V 4 bases, and 9 bases lay outside the gene matches. CDR3 length: 14 residues. Germline CDR1 reads SGHTA; CDR2 reads FQGNSA. CDR3 residues: CASSSGDRSIEAFF. CDR3 nucleotides: TGTGCCAGCAGCTCGGGGGACAGAAGCATTGAAGCTTTCTTT.

The rearrangement uses TRBV19 and TRBJ1-1, with D possibly being TRBD1 (6 bases). There are 14 residues in the CDR3. Per the germline V gene, CDR1 is LNHDA and CDR2 is SQIVND (reference sequence). Trimming cost V 5 bases and J 2 bases, with 12 bases left between them. In nucleotides, the CDR3 is TGTGCCAGTAGTCACGACAGGACTAACACTGAAGCTTTCTTT. The encoded protein is CASSHDRTNTEAFF.

This chain connects TRBV30 to TRBJ1-6, with 10 nucleotides matching TRBD1. CDR1 and CDR2 from the germline V gene are GTSNPN and SVGIG (reference sequence). J lost 10 bases, V lost 4 bases, and 4 bases had no gene match. The length of the CDR3 is 13 residues. CDR3 residues: CAWKDRGWSPLHF. CDR3 bases: TGTGCCTGGAAGGACAGGGGGTGGTCACCCCTCCACTTT.

This clone was seen just once. The rearrangement links TRBV6-6 to TRBJ1-6; TRBD1 aligns across 8 bases. The CDR3 has 15 residues. CDR1 is MNHNY and CDR2 is SVGAGI in the germline V gene (reference sequence). The V segment lost 2 bases and the J segment 10 bases; nucleotides outside the gene matches: 7. CDR3 sequence reads: CASSYGDRGGSPLHF. The CDR3 DNA is TGTGCCAGCAGTTACGGTGACAGGGGAGGATCACCCCTCCACTTT.

This clone has a handful of counts. The CDR3 loop reads CASSFYSQYQETQYF. CDR3 in DNA: TGTGCCAGCAGTTTCTACAGCCAATACCAAGAGACCCAGTACTTC. V gene TRBV2 combines with J gene TRBJ2-5, with D uncertain. The V end lost 5 bases, the J end lost 0 bases, and 13 bases lay between the germline ends. CDR1 SNHLY and CDR2 FYNNEI come from the germline V gene. The length of the CDR3 is 15 residues.

CDR3 sequence reads: CASSLLAGEQTQYF. In DNA, the CDR3 is TGTGCCAGCAGCTTATTAGCGGGGGAACAGACCCAGTACTTC. The chain has TRBV7-9 and TRBJ2-5; 9 bases align to TRBD2. Germline lookup yields CDR1 SEHNR and CDR2 FQNEAQ (reference sequence). The CDR3 has 14 amino acids. J gave up 6 bases and V 2 bases, and 4 bases lay outside the gene matches.

This chain joins TRBV6-6 and TRBJ1-2; unclear D gene. The CDR3 consists of 14 residues. Germline assignment: CDR1 MNHNY and CDR2 SVGAGI (reference sequence). Trimming left V 6 bases short and J 2 bases short, with 13 bases between. As DNA, the CDR3 is TGTGCCAGCAGACGAATCACTGTAAACTATGGCTACACCTTC. Translated: CASRRITVNYGYTF.

J is TRBJ2-2 and V is TRBV9, with 7 nucleotides matching TRBD1. Unmatched junction bases numbered 4, after V lost 4 bases and J lost 1 base. The CDR3 runs to 15 residues. Looked up from germline, CDR1 is SGDLS and CDR2 is YYNGEE. The chain's CDR3 is CASSWGQRNTGELFF. CDR3 DNA: TGTGCCAGCAGCTGGGGACAGAGGAACACCGGGGAGCTGTTTTTT.

The chain joins TRBV6-5 to TRBJ2-1; weak D call: TRBD1 (6 bases). There are 15 residues in the CDR3. CDR1 and CDR2 from the germline V gene are MNHEY and SVGAGI. V lost 6 bases and J 0 bases, leaving 12 bases between the germline ends. For the CDR3, the DNA is TGTGCCAGCAGAACAGACAGGATCTCCTACAATGAGCAGTTCTTC. It is translated as CASRTDRISYNEQFF.

The chain combines TRBV9 with TRBJ2-6, with TRBD2 matching 7 bases. With 0 bases clipped from V and 2 bases from J, the junction kept 2 bases outside the gene matches. CDR1 SGDLS and CDR2 YYNGEE come from the germline V gene. CDR3 size: 16 residues. CDR3 in DNA: TGTGCCAGCAGCGTAGCTGGGACTACTGGGGCCAACGTCCTGACTTTC. Its translation: CASSVAGTTGANVLTF.